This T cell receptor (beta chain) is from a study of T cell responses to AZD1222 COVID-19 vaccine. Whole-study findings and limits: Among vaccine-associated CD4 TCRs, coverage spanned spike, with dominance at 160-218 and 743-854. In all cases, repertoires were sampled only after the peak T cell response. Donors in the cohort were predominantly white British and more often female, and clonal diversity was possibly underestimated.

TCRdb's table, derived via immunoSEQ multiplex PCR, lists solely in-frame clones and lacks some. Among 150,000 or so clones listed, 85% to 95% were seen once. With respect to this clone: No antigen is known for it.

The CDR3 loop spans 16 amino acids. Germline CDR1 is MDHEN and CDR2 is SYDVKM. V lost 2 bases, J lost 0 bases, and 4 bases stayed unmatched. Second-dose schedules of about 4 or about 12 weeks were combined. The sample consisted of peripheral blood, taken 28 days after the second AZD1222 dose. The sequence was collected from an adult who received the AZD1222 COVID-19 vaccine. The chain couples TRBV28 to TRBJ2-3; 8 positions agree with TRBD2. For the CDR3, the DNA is TGTGCCAGCAGTTTAGCTAGCGGGCCCAGCACAGATACGCAGTATTTT. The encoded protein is CASSLASGPSTDTQYF.